This T cell receptor beta chain emerged from a study of cytomegalovirus exposure and HLA in healthy donors. Notes on the study in general: Later on, an analysis found that several of the most significant clusters appeared to be linked to common viral pathogens, which included parvovirus B19. The authors enumerated over 150 TCR beta chains as linked to cytomegalovirus.

CDR1 is SGHKS and CDR2 is YYEKEE in the germline V gene (reference sequence). The CDR3 is 17 amino acids. Trimming cost V 1 base and J 10 bases; bases outside gene matches: 19. These donors, healthy bone marrow donors, were studied. With regard to this clone: Its antigen is unknown.

Both 60 Vbeta primers and 13 Jbeta primers went into the PCR. Sequenced by immunoSEQ multiplex PCR; TCRdb stores in-frame clones only, minus some. The sample yields more than 200,000 clones, around 64% seen once. The sample was PBMCs. The receptor comes from a man aged 35 to 55 in good health and CMV-seropositive. The rearrangement links TRBV5-5 to TRBJ2-7; 8 bases are shared with TRBD2. The CDR3 reads CASSLSIWEAGARSQYF. In nucleotides, the CDR3 is TGTGCCAGCAGCTTGTCCATATGGGAAGCGGGGGCCCGCAGTCAGTACTTC.